The 7 T cell receptor beta chains reported below all come from one sample, sequenced in a study of beta chain features in type 1 diabetes. The study reverse transcribed the entire isolated RNA, so it sequenced expressed TCRB transcripts. TCRdb's table, derived via immunoSEQ multiplex PCR, lists solely in-frame clones and lacks some. The table records under 300,000 clones, less than 35% of them present only once. What was sequenced was central memory CD4+ T cells from blood. The receptors shown here come from a young man in good health.

The chain combines TRBV11-1 with TRBJ2-7; TRBD1 matches 9 bases. This CDR3 comprises 15 residues. With 4 bases clipped from V and 8 bases from J, the junction kept 12 bases outside the gene matches. Looked up from germline, CDR1 is SGHAT and CDR2 is FQDESV (reference sequence). The CDR3 reads CASSSGQGSFNQQYF. The CDR3 nucleotides are TGTGCCAGCAGCTCCGGACAGGGGAGTTTTAATCAGCAGTACTTC.

This clone occurred a few times. J is TRBJ2-1 and V is TRBV15; the D gene is possibly TRBD2 (6 bases). Germline V gene sequence: CDR1 LNHNV, CDR2 YYDKDF (reference sequence). This CDR3 is 16 amino acids long. The germline V and J ends were trimmed by 8 bases and 5 bases, with 22 bases remaining between them. CDR3 DNA sequence: TGTGCCACCTCGACCGGGACTGCTTTCTCGAACAATGAGCAGTTCTTC. Protein sequence: CATSTGTAFSNNEQFF.

This chain joins TRBV11-2 and TRBJ2-1; 8 positions match TRBD2. The junction had 7 bases not matched to a gene; V was cut back by 3 bases and J by 3 bases. Germline values: CDR1 SGHAT, CDR2 FQNNGV. This CDR3 contains 16 residues. CDR3 coding DNA: TGTGCCAGCAGCTTCCGGCGGGAGGTGGGCTACAATGAGCAGTTCTTC. Encoded protein: CASSFRREVGYNEQFF. Complete variable domain (other parts from reference TRBV11-2 and TRBJ2-1): EAGVAQSPRYKIIEKRQSVAFWCNPISGHATLYWYQQILGQGPKLLIQFQNNGVVDDSQLPKDRFSAERLKGVDSTLKIQPAKLEDSAVYLCASSFRREVGYNEQFFGPGTRLTVL.

The rearrangement links TRBV9 to TRBJ2-3; D possibly corresponds to TRBD2 (6 bases). CDR1 is SGDLS and CDR2 is YYNGEE in the germline V gene. V lost 5 bases and J 0 bases, leaving 10 bases between the germline ends. The CDR3 runs 14 residues. CDR3 coding DNA: TGTGCCAGCAGAGCTGGAGGGAGCACAGATACGCAGTATTTT. It codes for CASRAGGSTDTQYF. The full variable domain, with the rest looked up from reference TRBV9 and TRBJ2-3, is DSGVTQTPKHLITATGQRVTLRCSPRSGDLSVYWYQQSLDQGLQFLIQYYNGEERAKGNILERFSAQQFPDLHSELNLSSLELGDSALYFCASRAGGSTDTQYFGPGTRLTVL.

The sample holds a few counts of this clone. The genes are TRBV7-9 and TRBJ1-1; D call uncertain. In germline, CDR1 is SEHNR, CDR2 FQNEAQ (reference sequence). Trimming removed 5 bases at V and 7 bases at J, with 11 bases between. The CDR3 is made up of 12 amino acids. This CDR3 reads CASSVRTFEAFF. The CDR3 nucleotides read TGTGCCAGCAGCGTCCGAACTTTTGAAGCTTTCTTT.

This clone was recorded a few times. This chain uses TRBV9 with TRBJ1-2; no clear D gene. This CDR3 has 15 residues. Germline values: CDR1 SGDLS, CDR2 YYNGEE. Between the trimmed V and J ends, which lost 4 bases and 4 bases, there was a span of 17 bases. CDR3 coding DNA: TGTGCCAGCAGCCCGGAGCACCTCAGCGGCTATGGCTACACCTTC. This translates into CASSPEHLSGYGYTF.

V is TRBV6-6 and J is TRBJ2-3; D perhaps matches TRBD1 (5 bases). V lost 0 bases, J lost 5 bases, and 12 bases lay in between. The CDR3 length is 15 residues. The germline V gene encodes CDR1 MNHNY and CDR2 SVGAGI (reference sequence). As DNA, the CDR3 is TGTGCCAGCAGTTACTCCCAGGGCCGGATAGATACGCAGTATTTT. Encoded protein: CASSYSQGRIDTQYF.